This T cell receptor beta chain was profiled in a study of blood T cell repertoires in COVID-19. In the original processing: Amplification with reference gene primers provided the estimates of nucleated cell counts. Repertoires were generated with immunoSEQ multiplex PCR, while TCRdb's copy carries only in-frame clones and drops some. V, J and clone size were drawn from that table, and D and trimming were deduced from the DNA. The repertoire holds hundreds of thousands of clones, with about 80% as singletons. CDR1 and CDR2 from the germline V gene are LNHDA and SQIVND (reference sequence). The ends were cut back, 4 bases at V and 7 bases at J, with 11 bases in the middle. The CDR3 spans 13 residues.

Sequences were obtained from peripheral blood. The J gene is TRBJ1-5, the V gene TRBV19, with a weak D call TRBD1 (5 bases). The TCR originated in an elderly woman with acute or convalescent COVID-19. The CDR3 bases are TGTGCCAGTAGTAAAAGGGGTGACCAGCCCCAGCATTTT. The encoded protein is CASSKRGDQPQHF.